This entry is about one T cell receptor (beta chain). Antigen: not known. These data originate in a study of cytomegalovirus exposure and HLA in healthy donors. Study-wide points: It was assumed in the presence/absence analyses that sequencing depth was roughly uniform across donors.

PCR employed 60 Vbeta and 13 Jbeta primers. The table came from immunoSEQ multiplex PCR; TCRdb's copy has only in-frame clones and leaves some out. This sample's clone table lists 140,000 to 150,000 clones. J lost 9 bases, V lost 5 bases, and 2 bases had no gene match. The CDR3 runs to 14 residues. Germline V gene sequence: CDR1 SGHTA, CDR2 FQGNSA. The clonotype comes from a male donor in good health and CMV-seronegative. The chain combines TRBV7-2 with TRBJ2-1, with 15 bases identical to TRBD2. The specimen was PBMCs. This chain's CDR3 is CASSRTSGRVEQFF. The DNA for the CDR3 is TGTGCCAGCAGCCGGACTAGCGGGAGGGTTGAGCAGTTCTTC. Variable domain in full (rest from reference TRBV7-2 and TRBJ2-1): GAGVSQSPSNKVTEKGKDVELRCDPISGHTALYWYRQSLGQGLEFLIYFQGNSAPDKSGLPSDRFSAERTGGSVSTLTIQRTQQEDSAVYLCASSRTSGRVEQFFGPGTRLTVL.